A single sample gave rise to the 14 T cell receptor beta chains below, sequenced in a study of shared clonotypes between healthy human individuals. Terminally differentiated effector memory CD45RA+ cells were left out of the naive CD8 fraction, which was CD45RO-negative and positively selected for CCR7. Data came from immunoSEQ multiplex PCR; TCRdb stores just in-frame clones and leaves some out. Seen here are about 680,000 clones, approximately 90% observed once, and the top ten hold about a quarter. Sequencing used naive CD8+ T cells sorted from blood. Receptors originate from a man aged 25 to 40 in good health.

The rearrangement uses TRBV4-3 and TRBJ2-7, with TRBD2 matching over 8 bases. The CDR3 consists of 14 residues. Looked up from germline, CDR1 is LGHNA and CDR2 is YSLEER. J gave up 4 bases and V 4 bases, and 6 bases lay outside the gene matches. The CDR3 sequence is CASSPSGSKYEQYF. The CDR3 nucleotides are TGCGCCAGCAGCCCGAGCGGGAGTAAGTACGAGCAGTACTTC.

This chain joins TRBV6-1 and TRBJ2-2; possibly TRBD2 for D (5 bases). V was pared by 1 base and J by 7 bases, with 13 bases between. Germline values: CDR1 MNHNS, CDR2 SASEGT. This CDR3 has 15 amino acids. The CDR3 coding sequence is TGTGCCAGCAGTGAAGTGAGGGCAGGAGGCGGGGAGCTGTTTTTT. Amino acids: CASSEVRAGGGELFF.

This clone appeared once. The chain joins TRBV5-1 to TRBJ1-5, with D maybe TRBD1 (5 bases). The CDR3 is made up of 15 amino acids. V gave up 0 bases and J gave up 5 bases, with 12 bases separating them. Germline loops: CDR1 SGHRS, CDR2 YFSETQ. The CDR3 spells CASSLEGRDHQPQHF. As DNA, the CDR3 is TGCGCCAGCAGCTTGGAGGGCAGGGACCATCAGCCCCAGCATTTT.

This chain uses TRBV29-1 with TRBJ2-7; maybe TRBD2 (6 bases). This CDR3 is built from 14 residues. Germline V gene lookup returns CDR1 SQVTM and CDR2 ANQGSEA. With 4 bases removed from V and 3 bases from J, the gap between germline ends came to 16 bases. The chain's CDR3 is CSVGPRDLVYEQYF. The CDR3 region has the DNA TGCAGCGTTGGGCCCCGGGACTTAGTCTACGAGCAGTACTTC.

V and J are TRBV7-9 and TRBJ2-7; weak D call: TRBD2 (6 bases). The CDR3 is 15 amino acids. V lost 5 bases and J 0 bases, leaving 14 bases between the germline ends. Germline V gene data show CDR1 as SEHNR and CDR2 as FQNEAQ (reference sequence). The CDR3 sequence is CASSPKSGSSYEQYF. The CDR3 DNA follows: TGTGCCAGCAGCCCTAAGAGCGGGTCCTCCTACGAGCAGTACTTC.

CDR3 sequence: CASSIVKGSPNEQYF. In DNA, the CDR3 is TGTGCCAGTAGTATAGTAAAGGGTAGCCCCAACGAGCAGTACTTC. The chain is built from TRBV19 and TRBJ2-7; D gene uncertain. Per germline, CDR1 LNHDA and CDR2 SQIVND (reference sequence). This CDR3 region has 15 residues. Trimming removed 1 base from V and 5 bases from J, with 15 bases in between. The variable domain in full, with the rest retrieved from reference TRBV19 and TRBJ2-7, is DGGITQSPKYLFRKEGQNVTLSCEQNLNHDAMYWYRQDPGQGLRLIYYSQIVNDFQKGDIAEGYSVSREKKESFPLTVTSAQKNPTAFYLCASSIVKGSPNEQYFGPGTRLTVT.

The rearrangement links TRBV7-9 to TRBJ2-1; 7 bases are shared with TRBD2. V lost 0 bases and J lost 7; bases outside the gene matches: 3. Germline assignment: CDR1 SEHNR and CDR2 FQNEAQ (reference sequence). This CDR3 has 14 residues. The CDR3 DNA is TGTGCCAGCAGCTTAGCGGGACTAAAGAATGAGCAGTTCTTC. It translates to CASSLAGLKNEQFF.

CDR3 nucleotides: TGTGCCAGCAGCGGGGGATATCTAGACGAGCAGTACTTC. It is translated as CASSGGYLDEQYF. The chain links TRBV6-5 to TRBJ2-7; D possibly corresponds to TRBD2 (6 bases). V was trimmed by 6 bases and J by 5 bases, leaving 14 bases between them. From germline, CDR1 is MNHEY and CDR2 SVGAGI. This CDR3 contains 13 residues.

The chain employs TRBV5-4 and TRBJ2-5; D ambiguous. The V gene's germline CDR1 is SGHNT and CDR2 YYREEE (reference sequence). The CDR3 extends over 15 amino acids. The V end was cut by 0 bases, the J end by 5 bases, with 14 bases between. The CDR3 here is CASSLADGRRETQYF. For the CDR3, the DNA is TGTGCCAGCAGCTTGGCCGATGGCAGGCGGGAGACCCAGTACTTC.

The chain joins TRBV28 to TRBJ2-1; a weak D match, TRBD1 (6 bases). This CDR3 contains 11 residues. Germline loops: CDR1 MDHEN, CDR2 SYDVKM. Trimming removed 9 bases at V and 15 bases at J, with 18 bases between. The CDR3 nucleotides read TGTGCCAGTACGCCGGGACACAGCTTGTTCTTC. The encoded protein is CASTPGHSLFF.

The rearrangement uses TRBV29-1 and TRBJ1-3; tentatively, D is TRBD1 (5 bases). This CDR3 region has 13 residues. The ends were cut back, 5 bases at V and 2 bases at J, with 10 bases in the middle. Germline CDR1 reads SQVTM; CDR2 reads ANQGSEA. Written as DNA, the CDR3 is TGCAGCGTTCGGACAAGTACTGGAAACACCATATATTTT. It specifies CSVRTSTGNTIYF.

The J gene is TRBJ2-7, the V gene TRBV10-3, with TRBD2 matching over 14 bases. Germline assignment: CDR1 ENHRY and CDR2 SYGVKD. The trim removed 2 bases at V and 2 bases at J, leaving 8 bases unmatched. The CDR3 sequence is 18 residues long. As DNA, the CDR3 is TGTGCCATCAGTGAGCCTGGGGGACTAGCGGGAGTACCCTACGAGCAGTACTTC. Translated, it gives CAISEPGGLAGVPYEQYF.

The sample holds one count of this clone. V gene TRBV14 combines with J gene TRBJ2-1, with D perhaps matching TRBD2 (6 bases). The CDR3 extends over 13 amino acids. The germline V gene encodes CDR1 SGHDN and CDR2 FVKESK. The germline V and J ends were trimmed by 4 bases and 8 bases, with 12 bases remaining between them. The CDR3 is CASSPYRRDEQFF. In nucleotides, the CDR3 is TGTGCCAGCAGCCCGTACAGGAGGGATGAGCAGTTCTTC.

V gene TRBV15 combines with J gene TRBJ2-3; D perhaps matches TRBD2 (6 bases). CDR3 length equals 14 residues. Germline CDR1 LNHNV, CDR2 YYDKDF (reference sequence). The V gene lost 3 bases and the J gene lost 3 bases, with 10 bases spanning the gap. CDR3 sequence (DNA): TGTGCCACCAGCAGGAGGGGAGGTACAGATACGCAGTATTTT. Encoded protein: CATSRRGGTDTQYF.